The rows below give T cell receptor beta chains drawn from one sample of a study of CD8+CD57+ T cells in acquired aplastic anemia. TCRdb independently ran MiXCR on the reads; one entry per CDR3 protein. The table records around 210,000 distinct CDR3 sequences, 65% of them present only once. The source material was sorted CD4+, CD8+, or CD8+CD57+ T cells (not recorded which) from PBMCs. The receptor set was obtained from a human donor with aplastic anemia. Both conserved end residues are part of each CDR3. A D gene is named only where the DNA matches it firmly. Clone size appears in some rows only: once, few, many, or a class for an expanded clone.

v_gene	abundance	j_gene	d_gene	CDR3aa	CDR3nt
TRBV7-9	-	TRBJ1-2	TRBD1	CASSRDLTGAHGYTF	TGTGCCAGCAGCCGTGATTTGACAGGGGCCCATGGCTACACCTTC
TRBV29-1	-	TRBJ2-1	-	CSVTPRDYNEQFF	TGCAGCGTGACGCCGCGTGATTATAATGAGCAGTTCTTC
TRBV20-1	-	TRBJ1-2	-	CSALSGDYGYTF	TGCAGTGCCCTATCAGGGGACTATGGCTACACCTTC
TRBV7-3	-	TRBJ2-7	-	CASSFSSFVEEQYF	TGTGCCAGCAGCTTCTCCAGTTTCGTTGAGGAGCAGTACTTC
TRBV12-3/TRBV12-4	many	TRBJ2-7	-	CASSPPGEQYF	TGTGCCAGCAGTCCCCCTGGTGAGCAGTACTTC
TRBV12-3/TRBV12-4	once	TRBJ1-2	-	CASSAPGRDYGYTF	TGTGCCAGCAGCGCACCTGGCAGGGACTATGGCTACACCTTC
TRBV9	-	TRBJ2-1	-	CASSGGRLTAAHYNEQFF	TGTGCCAGCAGCGGGGGGAGATTGACGGCGGCCCATTACAATGAGCAGTTCTTC
TRBV2	once	TRBJ2-2	TRBD2	CLSGGATGELFF	TGTTTGAGCGGGGGGGCCACCGGGGAGCTGTTTTTT
TRBV29-1	-	TRBJ1-5	TRBD1	CSIQRTGGNQPQHF	TGCAGCATCCAGAGGACAGGGGGCAATCAGCCCCAGCATTTT
TRBV5-6	-	TRBJ2-3	-	CASSVAPGEQYF	TGTGCCAGCAGCGTAGCTCCGGGCGAGCAGTATTTT
TRBV5-1	-	TRBJ2-7	TRBD1	CASSGWDSYEQYF	TGCGCCAGCAGCGGATGGGACAGCTACGAGCAGTACTTC
TRBV6-2/TRBV6-3	-	TRBJ1-1	-	CASRIGQGEAFF	TGTGCCAGCAGAATCGGTCAAGGTGAAGCTTTCTTT
TRBV7-9	few	TRBJ1-6	TRBD1	CASSLDSGGSPLHF	TGTGCCAGCAGCTTAGATTCAGGGGGTTCACCCCTCCACTTT
TRBV5-1	-	TRBJ2-7	-	CASTDGASYEQYF	TGCGCCAGCACGGACGGGGCCTCCTACGAGCAGTACTTC
TRBV20-1	-	TRBJ1-2	-	CSARGEGNYGYTF	TGCAGTGCCAGGGGAGAGGGTAACTATGGCTACACCTTC
TRBV2	-	TRBJ2-7	-	CASSRVNSRAGSEQYF	TGTGCCAGCAGTCGGGTGAATTCTAGGGCGGGTTCCGAGCAGTACTTC
TRBV2	few	TRBJ2-7	-	CASKDYEQYF	TGTGCCAGCAAAGACTACGAGCAGTACTTC
TRBV5-1	-	TRBJ1-4	-	CASSLPGSEKLFF	TGCGCCAGCAGCTTGCCCGGGAGCGAAAAACTGTTTTTT
TRBV24-1	-	TRBJ2-1	-	CATSDQTPTGRNEQFF	TGTGCCACCAGTGACCAAACTCCCACCGGGCGCAATGAGCAGTTCTTC
TRBV2	many	TRBJ1-1	-	CASSDSGWGTEAFF	TGTGCCAGCAGTGATTCAGGGTGGGGCACTGAAGCTTTCTTT
TRBV2	-	TRBJ1-5	-	CASSQDGINQPQHF	TGTGCCAGCAGTCAGGACGGCATCAATCAGCCCCAGCATTTT
TRBV12-3/TRBV12-4	few	TRBJ1-6	-	CASSFGGSPLHF	TGTGCCAGCAGTTTCGGGGGTTCACCCCTCCACTTT
TRBV5-4	-	TRBJ1-6	-	CASSPTGSAPPHF	TGTGCCAGCAGCCCAACAGGGTCAGCACCCCCCCACTTT
TRBV20-1	-	TRBJ1-1	-	CSAPSGVIGTEAFF	TGCAGTGCTCCATCAGGCGTAATCGGCACTGAAGCTTTCTTT
TRBV12-3/TRBV12-4	-	TRBJ1-1	-	CASTRVLNTEAFF	TGTGCCAGCACTAGGGTTTTGAACACTGAAGCTTTCTTT
TRBV9	-	TRBJ2-7	-	CASSVDVRVYEQYF	TGTGCCAGCAGCGTAGATGTGAGGGTCTACGAGCAGTACTTC
TRBV24-1	few	TRBJ2-3	TRBD1	CATSAGTGGFETQYF	TGTGCCACCAGTGCCGGGACAGGGGGCTTCGAAACGCAGTATTTT
TRBV2	many	TRBJ1-1	TRBD1	CASSGTSGQTMNTEAFF	TGTGCCAGCAGTGGCACTTCGGGACAGACGATGAACACTGAAGCTTTCTTT
TRBV9	few	TRBJ2-1	TRBD1	CASGHGTGGAGNEQFF	TGTGCCAGCGGCCATGGGACAGGGGGCGCCGGGAATGAGCAGTTCTTC
TRBV9	-	TRBJ2-7	TRBD2	CASSVVASGAYEQYF	TGTGCCAGCAGCGTAGTGGCTAGCGGGGCCTACGAGCAGTACTTC
TRBV19	-	TRBJ2-7	-	CASEQGYEQYF	TGTGCCAGTGAACAGGGATACGAGCAGTACTTC
TRBV7-6	few	TRBJ2-7	-	CASSLARGTQEQYF	TGTGCCAGCAGCTTAGCAAGAGGGACGCAGGAGCAGTACTTC
TRBV19	many	TRBJ2-7	-	CASSAGPTYEQYF	TGTGCCAGTAGTGCCGGGCCGACCTACGAGCAGTACTTC
TRBV5-1	-	TRBJ2-1	TRBD1	CASSLAQTGGTEQFF	TGCGCCAGCAGCTTGGCCCAGACAGGGGGTACTGAGCAGTTCTTC
TRBV20-1	-	TRBJ2-3	TRBD2	CSAREGAGADTDTQYF	TGCAGTGCTAGAGAAGGGGCGGGAGCCGACACAGATACGCAGTATTTT
TRBV20-1	-	TRBJ2-7	TRBD1	CSGAGGREQYF	TGCAGTGGAGCAGGGGGCAGGGAGCAGTACTTC
TRBV7-2	-	TRBJ2-1	TRBD2	CASLLAMNEQFF	TGTGCCAGCCTACTAGCGATGAATGAGCAGTTCTTC
TRBV7-9	few	TRBJ2-7	-	CASSDSLEQYF	TGTGCCAGCAGCGACAGTCTCGAGCAGTACTTC
TRBV15	many	TRBJ2-1	TRBD2	CATSREGLAEPESAYNEQFF	TGTGCCACCAGCAGAGAAGGACTAGCGGAACCCGAGAGCGCCTACAATGAGCAGTTCTTC
TRBV10-1	-	TRBJ2-5	-	CASSDPGGVETQYF	TGCGCCAGCAGTGACCCGGGTGGGGTTGAGACCCAGTACTTC
TRBV6-1	-	TRBJ2-1	-	CASSYRVGNEQFF	TGTGCCAGCAGTTACAGGGTAGGCAATGAGCAGTTCTTC
TRBV7-9	-	TRBJ1-6	-	CASSRDRPVSPLHF	TGTGCCAGCAGCCGCGACAGGCCCGTTTCACCCCTCCACTTT
TRBV20-1	-	TRBJ1-1	-	CSAREGGRGSEAFF	TGCAGTGCTAGAGAAGGGGGGCGAGGGTCTGAAGCTTTCTTT
TRBV20-1	-	TRBJ2-5	-	CSARDGRAGGDQYF	TGCAGTGCTAGAGACGGTCGAGCGGGTGGGGACCAGTACTTC
TRBV12-3/TRBV12-4	-	TRBJ2-6	TRBD1	CASRRPTGFGANVLTF	TGTGCCAGCAGACGCCCGACAGGGTTCGGGGCCAACGTCCTGACTTTC
TRBV20-1	-	TRBJ2-1	-	CSAPRWLEQFF	TGCAGTGCTCCGAGGTGGCTTGAGCAGTTCTTC
TRBV7-6	-	TRBJ1-2	-	CASSRTLTEGYTF	TGTGCCAGCAGCCGCACCCTTACTGAGGGCTACACCTTC
TRBV14	-	TRBJ2-3	TRBD2	CASSRTSGGTDTQYF	TGTGCCAGCAGCCGAACTAGCGGGGGCACAGATACGCAGTATTTT
TRBV5-1	-	TRBJ2-5	TRBD2	CASLVSGTSGTGGETQYF	TGCGCCAGTCTCGTTTCCGGGACTAGCGGGACCGGCGGGGAGACCCAGTACTTC
TRBV7-9	-	TRBJ2-7	TRBD2	CASSPGLAGHEQYF	TGTGCCAGCAGCCCGGGACTAGCGGGACACGAGCAGTACTTC
TRBV20-1	-	TRBJ2-7	-	CSASGISSYEQYF	TGCAGTGCTAGCGGGATTAGCTCCTACGAGCAGTACTTC